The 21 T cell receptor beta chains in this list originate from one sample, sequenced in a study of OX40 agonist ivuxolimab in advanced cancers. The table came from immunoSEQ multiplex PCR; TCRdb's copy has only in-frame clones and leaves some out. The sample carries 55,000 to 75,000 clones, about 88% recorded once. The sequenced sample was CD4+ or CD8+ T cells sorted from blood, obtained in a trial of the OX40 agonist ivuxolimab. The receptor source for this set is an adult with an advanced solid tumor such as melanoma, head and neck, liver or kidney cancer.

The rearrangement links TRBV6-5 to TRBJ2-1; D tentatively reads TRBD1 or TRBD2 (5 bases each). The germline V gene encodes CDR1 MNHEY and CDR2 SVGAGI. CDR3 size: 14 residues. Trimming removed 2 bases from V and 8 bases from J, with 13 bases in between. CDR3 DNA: TGTGCCAGCAGTTACCGCAGAGGGGATGATGAGCAGTTCTTC. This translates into CASSYRRGDDEQFF.

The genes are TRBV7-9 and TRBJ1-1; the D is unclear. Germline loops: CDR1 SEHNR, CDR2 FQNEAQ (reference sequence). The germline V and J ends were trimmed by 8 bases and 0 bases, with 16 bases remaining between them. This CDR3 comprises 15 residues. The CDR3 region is CASAEGRFVNTEAFF. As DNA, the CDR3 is TGTGCCAGCGCGGAAGGCAGGTTCGTGAACACTGAAGCTTTCTTT.

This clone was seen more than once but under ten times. The CDR3 DNA is TGTGCCAGCTGTCTAGCGGGGAACAATGAGCAGTTCTTC. Translating gives CASCLAGNNEQFF. V gene TRBV6-6 combines with J gene TRBJ2-1, with TRBD2 matching 9 bases. The CDR3 totals 13 residues. Germline V gene sequence: CDR1 MNHNY, CDR2 SVGAGI (reference sequence). V shed 8 bases, J shed 5 bases, and the junction held 4 bases outside the gene matches.

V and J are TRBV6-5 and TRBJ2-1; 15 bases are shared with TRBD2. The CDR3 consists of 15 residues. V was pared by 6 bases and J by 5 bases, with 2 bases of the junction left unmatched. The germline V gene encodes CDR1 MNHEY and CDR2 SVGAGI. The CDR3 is CASRGLAGGNNEQFF. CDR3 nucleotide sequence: TGTGCCAGCAGGGGACTAGCGGGAGGTAACAATGAGCAGTTCTTC.

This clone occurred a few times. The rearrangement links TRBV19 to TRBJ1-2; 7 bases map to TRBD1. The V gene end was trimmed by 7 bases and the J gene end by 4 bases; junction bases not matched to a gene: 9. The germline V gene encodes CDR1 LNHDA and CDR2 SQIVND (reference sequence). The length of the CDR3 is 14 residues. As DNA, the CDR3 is TGTGCCAGTACCGCCCGACAGGGAACCTATGGCTACACCTTC. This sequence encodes CASTARQGTYGYTF. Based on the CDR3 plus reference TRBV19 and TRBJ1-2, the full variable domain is DGGITQSPKYLFRKEGQNVTLSCEQNLNHDAMYWYRQDPGQGLRLIYYSQIVNDFQKGDIAEGYSVSREKKESFPLTVTSAQKNPTAFYLCASTARQGTYGYTFGSGTRLTVV.

The CDR3: CASSSGTGGEKLFF. In DNA form, the CDR3 reads TGTGCCAGCAGCTCCGGGACAGGGGGTGAAAAACTGTTTTTT. The chain has TRBV11-2 and TRBJ1-4; 11 bases map to TRBD1. Per germline, CDR1 SGHAT and CDR2 FQNNGV. This CDR3 is built from 14 residues. V lost 4 bases to trimming and J lost 7 bases; unmatched junction nucleotides: 2.

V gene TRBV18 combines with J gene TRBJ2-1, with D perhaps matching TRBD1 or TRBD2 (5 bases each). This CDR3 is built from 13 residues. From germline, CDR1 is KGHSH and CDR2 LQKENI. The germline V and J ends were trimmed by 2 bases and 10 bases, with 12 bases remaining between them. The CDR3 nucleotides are TGTGCCAGCTCACCAAGGGCTGGGGACGAGCAGTTCTTC. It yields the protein CASSPRAGDEQFF. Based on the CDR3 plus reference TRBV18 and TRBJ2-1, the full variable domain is NAGVMQNPRHLVRRRGQEARLRCSPMKGHSHVYWYRQLPEEGLKFMVYLQKENIIDESGMPKERFSAEFPKEGPSILRIQQVVRGDSAAYFCASSPRAGDEQFFGPGTRLTVL.

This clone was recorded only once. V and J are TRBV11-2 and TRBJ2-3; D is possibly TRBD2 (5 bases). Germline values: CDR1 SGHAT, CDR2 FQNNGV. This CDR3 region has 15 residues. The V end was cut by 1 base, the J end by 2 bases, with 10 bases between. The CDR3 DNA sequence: TGTGCCAGCAGCTTAGTGGGAGCTTTCACAGATACGCAGTATTTT. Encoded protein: CASSLVGAFTDTQYF.

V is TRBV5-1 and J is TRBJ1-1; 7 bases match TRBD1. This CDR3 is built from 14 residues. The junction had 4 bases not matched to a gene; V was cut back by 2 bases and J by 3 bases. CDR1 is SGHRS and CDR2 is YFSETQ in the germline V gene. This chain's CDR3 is CASSLPGQYTEAFF. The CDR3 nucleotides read TGCGCCAGCAGCTTACCGGGACAGTACACTGAAGCTTTCTTT.

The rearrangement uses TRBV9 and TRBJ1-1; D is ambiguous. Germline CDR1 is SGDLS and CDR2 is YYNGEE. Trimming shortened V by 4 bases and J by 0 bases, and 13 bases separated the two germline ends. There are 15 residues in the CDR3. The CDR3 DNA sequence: TGTGCCAGCAGCCCGCGGACCGAATTGAACACTGAAGCTTTCTTT. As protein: CASSPRTELNTEAFF.

The chain's CDR3 is CASSWGQQTQETQYF. DNA for the CDR3: TGCGCCAGCAGCTGGGGACAGCAAACTCAAGAGACCCAGTACTTC. V gene TRBV5-1 combines with J gene TRBJ2-5, with 7 positions matching TRBD1. Looked up from germline, CDR1 is SGHRS and CDR2 is YFSETQ. The CDR3 contains 15 residues. J was trimmed by 2 bases and V by 3 bases; bases with no gene match: 7.

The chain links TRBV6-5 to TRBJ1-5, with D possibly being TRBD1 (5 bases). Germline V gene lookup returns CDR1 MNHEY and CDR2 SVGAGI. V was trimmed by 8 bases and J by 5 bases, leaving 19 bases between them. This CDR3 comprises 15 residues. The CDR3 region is CASRARVDMDQPQHF. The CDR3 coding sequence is TGTGCCAGCCGCGCCAGGGTCGATATGGATCAGCCCCAGCATTTT.

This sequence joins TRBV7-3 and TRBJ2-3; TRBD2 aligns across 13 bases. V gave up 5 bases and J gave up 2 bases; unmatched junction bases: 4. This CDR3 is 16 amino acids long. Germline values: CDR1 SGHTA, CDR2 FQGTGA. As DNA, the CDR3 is TGTGCCAGCAGCACGGGACTAGCGGGGCCCACAGATACGCAGTATTTT. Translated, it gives CASSTGLAGPTDTQYF.

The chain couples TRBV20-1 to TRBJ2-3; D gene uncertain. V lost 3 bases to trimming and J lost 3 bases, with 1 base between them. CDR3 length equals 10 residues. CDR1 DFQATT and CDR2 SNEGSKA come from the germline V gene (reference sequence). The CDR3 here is CSARTDTQYF. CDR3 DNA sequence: TGCAGTGCTAGGACAGATACGCAGTATTTT.

The CDR3 coding sequence is TGTGCCAGTAGTATAAACGGACAGGTTTCGAACACTGAAGCTTTCTTT. Its translation is CASSINGQVSNTEAFF. V gene TRBV19 combines with J gene TRBJ1-1; 7 nucleotides agree with TRBD1. The CDR3 runs 16 residues. Looked up from germline, CDR1 is LNHDA and CDR2 is SQIVND (reference sequence). J gave up 1 base and V 2 bases, and 7 bases lay outside the gene matches.

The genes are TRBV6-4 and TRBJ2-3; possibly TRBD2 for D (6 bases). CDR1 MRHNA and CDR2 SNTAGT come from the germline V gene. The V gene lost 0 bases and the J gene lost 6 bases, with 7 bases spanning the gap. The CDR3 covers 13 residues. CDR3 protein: CASSDSSGDTQYF. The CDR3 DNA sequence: TGTGCCAGCAGTGACTCGAGCGGGGATACGCAGTATTTT.

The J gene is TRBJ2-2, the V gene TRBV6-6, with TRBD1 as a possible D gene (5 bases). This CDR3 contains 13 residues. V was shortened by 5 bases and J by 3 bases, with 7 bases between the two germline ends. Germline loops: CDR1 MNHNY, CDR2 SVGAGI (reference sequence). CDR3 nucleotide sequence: TGTGCCAGCAGTGCAGGGTACACCGGGGAGCTGTTTTTT. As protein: CASSAGYTGELFF.

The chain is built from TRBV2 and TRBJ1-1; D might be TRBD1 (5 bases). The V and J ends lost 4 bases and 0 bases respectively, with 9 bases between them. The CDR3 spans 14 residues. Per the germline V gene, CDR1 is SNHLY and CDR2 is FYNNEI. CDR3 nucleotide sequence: TGTGCCAGCAGTGTGTCCAGGGTGAACACTGAAGCTTTCTTT. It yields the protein CASSVSRVNTEAFF.

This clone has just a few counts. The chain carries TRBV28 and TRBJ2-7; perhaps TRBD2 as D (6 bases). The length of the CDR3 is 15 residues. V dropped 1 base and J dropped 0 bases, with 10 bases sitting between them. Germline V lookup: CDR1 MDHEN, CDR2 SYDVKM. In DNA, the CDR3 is TGTGCCAGCAGTTTATCCTGGCGGGGCTCCTACGAGCAGTACTTC. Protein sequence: CASSLSWRGSYEQYF.

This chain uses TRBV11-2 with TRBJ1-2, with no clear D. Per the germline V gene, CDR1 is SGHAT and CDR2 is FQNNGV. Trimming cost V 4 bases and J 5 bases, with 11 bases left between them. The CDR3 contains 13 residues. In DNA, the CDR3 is TGTGCCAGCAGCTCCCAGGTTTTATATGGCTACACCTTC. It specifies CASSSQVLYGYTF.

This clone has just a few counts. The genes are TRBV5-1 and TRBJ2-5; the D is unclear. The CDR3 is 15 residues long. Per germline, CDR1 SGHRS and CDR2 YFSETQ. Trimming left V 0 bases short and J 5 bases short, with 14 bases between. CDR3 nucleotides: TGCGCCAGCAGCTTGGAGGGCGGACGTGGGGAGACCCAGTACTTC. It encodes CASSLEGGRGETQYF.